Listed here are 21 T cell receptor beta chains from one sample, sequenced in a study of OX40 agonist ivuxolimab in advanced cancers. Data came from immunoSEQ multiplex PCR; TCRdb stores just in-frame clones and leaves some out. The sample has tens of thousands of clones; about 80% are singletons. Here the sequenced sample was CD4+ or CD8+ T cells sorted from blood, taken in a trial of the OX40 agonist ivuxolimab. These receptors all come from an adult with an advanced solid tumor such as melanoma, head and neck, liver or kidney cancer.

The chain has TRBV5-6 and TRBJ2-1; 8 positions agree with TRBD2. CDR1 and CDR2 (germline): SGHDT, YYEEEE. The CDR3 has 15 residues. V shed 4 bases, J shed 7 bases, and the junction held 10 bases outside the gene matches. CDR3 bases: TGTGCCAGCAGCCCCGGCGCGGGGGGCTCGAATGAGCAGTTCTTC. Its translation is CASSPGAGGSNEQFF.

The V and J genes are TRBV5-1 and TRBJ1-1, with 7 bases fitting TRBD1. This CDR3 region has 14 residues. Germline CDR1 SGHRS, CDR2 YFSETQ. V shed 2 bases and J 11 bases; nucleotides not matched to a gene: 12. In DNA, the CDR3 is TGCGCCAGCAGCTTAACACCGGGACAGCCACTCGCTTTCTTT. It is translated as CASSLTPGQPLAFF.

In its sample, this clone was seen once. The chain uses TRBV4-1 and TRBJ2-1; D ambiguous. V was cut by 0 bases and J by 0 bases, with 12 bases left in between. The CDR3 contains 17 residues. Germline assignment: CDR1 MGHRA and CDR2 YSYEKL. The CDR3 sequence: CASSQDVWGNSYNEQFF. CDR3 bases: TGCGCCAGCAGCCAAGATGTGTGGGGTAACTCCTACAATGAGCAGTTCTTC.

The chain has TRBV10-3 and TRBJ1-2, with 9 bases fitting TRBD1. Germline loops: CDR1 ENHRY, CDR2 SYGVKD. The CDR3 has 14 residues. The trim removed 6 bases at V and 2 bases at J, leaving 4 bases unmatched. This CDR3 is CAIRVQGANYGYTF. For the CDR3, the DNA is TGTGCCATCAGGGTACAGGGGGCGAACTATGGCTACACCTTC.

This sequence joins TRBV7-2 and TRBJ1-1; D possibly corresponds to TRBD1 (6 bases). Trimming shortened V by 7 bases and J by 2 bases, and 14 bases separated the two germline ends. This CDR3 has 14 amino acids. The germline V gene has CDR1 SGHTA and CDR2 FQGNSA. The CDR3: CASTRLQGNTEAFF. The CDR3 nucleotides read TGTGCCAGCACCCGTTTACAGGGAAACACTGAAGCTTTCTTT.

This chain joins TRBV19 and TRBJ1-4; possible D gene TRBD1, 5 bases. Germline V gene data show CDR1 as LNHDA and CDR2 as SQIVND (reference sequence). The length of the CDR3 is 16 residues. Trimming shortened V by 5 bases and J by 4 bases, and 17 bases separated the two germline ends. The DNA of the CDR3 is TGTGCCAGTAGTCCCTCCTGGGGCAACATTAATGAAAAACTGTTTTTT. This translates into CASSPSWGNINEKLFF.

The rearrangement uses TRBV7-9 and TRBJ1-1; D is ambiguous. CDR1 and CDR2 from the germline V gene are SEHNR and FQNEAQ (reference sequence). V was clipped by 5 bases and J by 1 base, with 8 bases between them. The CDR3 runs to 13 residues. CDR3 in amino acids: CASSLTQNTEAFF. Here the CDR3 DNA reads TGTGCCAGCAGCCTCACACAGAACACTGAAGCTTTCTTT. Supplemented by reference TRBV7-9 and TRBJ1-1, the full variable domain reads DTGVSQNPRHKITKRGQNVTFRCDPISEHNRLYWYRQTLGQGPEFLTYFQNEAQLEKSRLLSDRFSAERPKGSFSTLEIQRTEQGDSAMYLCASSLTQNTEAFFGQGTRLTVV.

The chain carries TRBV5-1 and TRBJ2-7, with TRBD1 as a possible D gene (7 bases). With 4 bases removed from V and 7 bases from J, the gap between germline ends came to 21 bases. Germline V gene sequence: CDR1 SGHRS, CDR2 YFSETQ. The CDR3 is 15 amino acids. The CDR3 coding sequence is TGCGCCAGCAGCCCGGGTGAGACAGGGAGGAAGGAGCAGTACTTC. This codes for CASSPGETGRKEQYF.

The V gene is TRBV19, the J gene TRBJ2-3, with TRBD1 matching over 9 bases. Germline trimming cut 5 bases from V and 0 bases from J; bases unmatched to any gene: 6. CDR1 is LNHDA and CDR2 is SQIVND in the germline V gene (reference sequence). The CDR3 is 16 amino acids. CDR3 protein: CASSEPGTGSTDTQYF. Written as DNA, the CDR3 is TGTGCCAGTAGTGAACCCGGGACAGGGAGCACAGATACGCAGTATTTT.

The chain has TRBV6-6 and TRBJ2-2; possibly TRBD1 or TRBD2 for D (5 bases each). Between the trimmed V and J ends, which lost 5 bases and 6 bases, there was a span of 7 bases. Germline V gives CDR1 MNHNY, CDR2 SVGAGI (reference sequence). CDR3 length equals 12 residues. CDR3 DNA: TGTGCCAGCAGTCAGGGACCCGGGGAGCTGTTTTTT. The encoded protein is CASSQGPGELFF.

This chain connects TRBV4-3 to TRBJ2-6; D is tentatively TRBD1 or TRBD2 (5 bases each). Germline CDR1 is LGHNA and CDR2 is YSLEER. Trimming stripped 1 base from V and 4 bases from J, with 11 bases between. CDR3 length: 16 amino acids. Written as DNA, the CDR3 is TGCGCCAGCAGCCAAGGCGAGGGGTGGGGGGCCAACGTCCTGACTTTC. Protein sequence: CASSQGEGWGANVLTF.

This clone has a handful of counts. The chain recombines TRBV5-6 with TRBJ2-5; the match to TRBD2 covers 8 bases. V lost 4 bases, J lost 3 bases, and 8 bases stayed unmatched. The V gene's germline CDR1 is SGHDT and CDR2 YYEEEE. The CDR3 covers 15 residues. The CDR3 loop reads CASSEIAGWEETQYF. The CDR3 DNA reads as TGTGCCAGCAGCGAGATAGCGGGATGGGAAGAGACCCAGTACTTC.

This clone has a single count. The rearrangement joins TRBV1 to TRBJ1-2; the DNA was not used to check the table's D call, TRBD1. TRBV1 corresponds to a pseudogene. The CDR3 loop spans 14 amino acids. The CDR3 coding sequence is TGCACCAGCAGCCAATGGACAGGTGACTATGGCTACACCTTC. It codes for CTSSQWTGDYGYTF.

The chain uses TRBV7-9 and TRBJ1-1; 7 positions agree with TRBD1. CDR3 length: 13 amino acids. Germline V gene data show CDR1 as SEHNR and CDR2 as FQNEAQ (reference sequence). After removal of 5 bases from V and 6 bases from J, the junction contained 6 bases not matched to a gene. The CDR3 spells CASSLGTASEAFF. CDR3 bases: TGTGCCAGCAGCCTGGGGACAGCCTCTGAAGCTTTCTTT.

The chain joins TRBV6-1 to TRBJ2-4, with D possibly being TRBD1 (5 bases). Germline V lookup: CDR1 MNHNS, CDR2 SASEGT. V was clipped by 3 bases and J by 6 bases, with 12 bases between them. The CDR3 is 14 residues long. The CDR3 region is CASSESLGRNIQYF. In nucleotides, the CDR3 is TGTGCCAGCAGTGAGTCTCTGGGGCGAAACATTCAGTACTTC.

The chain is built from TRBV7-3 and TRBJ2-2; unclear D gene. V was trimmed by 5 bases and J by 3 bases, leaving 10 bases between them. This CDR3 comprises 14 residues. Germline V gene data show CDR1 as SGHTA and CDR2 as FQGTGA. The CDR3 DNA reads TGTGCCAGCAGCCCCCCAAGCTACACCGGGGAGCTGTTTTTT. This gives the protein CASSPPSYTGELFF.

The DNA for the CDR3 is TGTGCCAGCAGCTTGGGAGCGGGGGGTGTGTACGAGCAGTACTTC. It is translated as CASSLGAGGVYEQYF. The rearrangement links TRBV5-4 to TRBJ2-7; 9 nucleotides align to TRBD2. The CDR3 loop spans 15 amino acids. V trimming: 0 bases; J trimming: 4 bases; junction bases outside the gene matches: 5. Germline loops: CDR1 SGHNT, CDR2 YYREEE (reference sequence).

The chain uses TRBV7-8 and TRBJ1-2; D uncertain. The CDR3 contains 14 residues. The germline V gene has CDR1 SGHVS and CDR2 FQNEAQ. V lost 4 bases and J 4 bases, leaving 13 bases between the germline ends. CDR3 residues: CASSSVGAGYGYTF. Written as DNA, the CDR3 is TGTGCCAGCAGCTCTGTCGGTGCTGGCTATGGCTACACCTTC.

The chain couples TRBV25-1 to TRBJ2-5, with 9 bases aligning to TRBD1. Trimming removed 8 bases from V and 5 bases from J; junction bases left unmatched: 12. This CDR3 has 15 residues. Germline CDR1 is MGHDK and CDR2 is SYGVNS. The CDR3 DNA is TGTGCCAGCTCCTCCCCGGGACAGGGCGGGGAGACCCAGTACTTC. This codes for CASSSPGQGGETQYF. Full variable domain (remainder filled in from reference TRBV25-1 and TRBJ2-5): EADIYQTPRYLVIGTGKKITLECSQTMGHDKMYWYQQDPGMELHLIHYSYGVNSTEKGDLSSESTVSRIRTEHFPLTLESARPSHTSQYLCASSSPGQGGETQYFGPGTRLLVL.

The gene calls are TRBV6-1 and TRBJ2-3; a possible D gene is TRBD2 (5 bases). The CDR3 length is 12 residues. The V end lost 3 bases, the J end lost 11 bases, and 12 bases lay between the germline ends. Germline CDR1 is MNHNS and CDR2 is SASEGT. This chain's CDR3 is CASSDRPGRQYF. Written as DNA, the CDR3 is TGTGCCAGCAGTGACCGGCCGGGGAGGCAGTATTTT.

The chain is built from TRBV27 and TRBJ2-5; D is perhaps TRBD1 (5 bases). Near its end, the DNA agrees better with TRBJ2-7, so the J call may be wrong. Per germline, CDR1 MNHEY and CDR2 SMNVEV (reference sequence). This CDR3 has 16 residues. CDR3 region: CASSSHRRSSSYEQYF. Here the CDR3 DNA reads TGTGCCAGCAGTTCTCACAGGCGCTCGAGCTCCTACGAGCAGTACTTC.